This T cell receptor beta chain was recorded in a study of T cell repertoires and HLA-DP antigens. The PCR primers covered 54 TRBV and 13 TRBJ segments. Deep-resolution sequencing targeted 200,000 to 250,000 T cell genomes in pre-culture CD4+ samples. The assay was immunoSEQ multiplex PCR, and TCRdb's table has in-frame clones only and misses some. Among around 100,000 clones, 80% to 95% were seen once, and the ten largest hold about 0.27%. Details on this clone: Its specificity is unknown. This same CDR3 is encoded by further DNA sequences in the sample.

The J segment lost 0 bases and the V segment lost 6 bases, leaving 1 base of the junction unmatched. The CDR3 totals 15 residues. Germline values: CDR1 SNHLY, CDR2 FYNNEI. Untouched CD4+ T cells were isolated by negative selection, averaging around 98% purity. The clonotype was recovered from a woman between 18 and 29 years old in good health and CMV-seronegative. V usage is TRBV2 and J usage is TRBJ2-3; 12 positions agree with TRBD2. Sample: CD4+ T cells from PBMCs. For the CDR3, the DNA is TGTGCCAGCAGCCTAGCGGGGGGGAGCACAGATACGCAGTATTTT. Translating gives CASSLAGGSTDTQYF.